A selection of T cell receptor beta chains follows, all from one sample in a study of T cell changes during pregnancy in multiple sclerosis. Assay: immunoSEQ multiplex PCR; the TCRdb copy retains only in-frame clones and omits some. The repertoire holds approximately 80,000 clones, with just under 95% as singletons. The sample consisted of peripheral blood, taken in the second trimester of pregnancy. The origin of the receptors is a female donor in good health, enrolled as a control in a pregnancy study. Both conserved end residues are trimmed from each CDR3. Fields, in order: J gene, V gene, CDR3 protein.

>TRBJ1-2|TRBV6-6
ASSYGGDAGYT
>TRBJ1-3|TRBV5-6
ASSSRQGLYFGNTIY
>TRBJ1-6|TRBV20-1
SATDEEVH
>TRBJ1-1|TRBV4-1
ASSQVFSDPVP
>TRBJ2-1|TRBV27
ASTGSGGGNEQF
>TRBJ2-7|TRBV6-5
ASSYGTGSSYEQY
>TRBJ1-5|TRBV5-8
ASSFWAINQPQH
>TRBJ1-1|TRBV12-1
ASSFVVGQLMNTEAF
>TRBJ2-4|TRBV7-2
ASSLIGQGQY
>TRBJ2-7|TRBV27
ASSPQGILYEQY
>TRBJ2-1|TRBV19
ASSTSRGQGANNEQF
>TRBJ1-5|TRBV12-5
ASGFSDQPQH
>TRBJ1-2|TRBV19
ASSISGEDGYT
>TRBJ2-3|TRBV19
ASSINRGAGTDTQY
>TRBJ1-2|TRBV19
ASSIAGDSAYGYT
>TRBJ1-2|TRBV6-5
ASSTRQGGYT
>TRBJ2-7|TRBV7-2
ASSKRGDYEQY
>TRBJ2-7|TRBV19
ASSLDMSYEQY
>TRBJ2-5|TRBV4-2
ASSQSGGAQETQY
>TRBJ2-7|TRBV30
AWSVTAIYEQY
>TRBJ1-1|TRBV4-2
ASKPRENTEAF
>TRBJ1-5|TRBV19
ASSSPYNQPQH
>TRBJ2-7|TRBV7-9
ASRLTGGGYEQY
>TRBJ2-5|TRBV15
ATSSPRLGETQY
>TRBJ1-4|TRBV27
ASSLMRANEKLF
>TRBJ2-5|TRBV18
ASSRDRAETQY
>TRBJ1-2|TRBV18
ASSPTTGSNYGYT
>TRBJ2-3|TRBV7-2
ASSAGTSGTDTQY
>TRBJ2-1|TRBV7-9
ASSLVGSGTATYNEQF
>TRBJ2-4|TRBV9
ASSVEGLAGGRAKNIQY
>TRBJ1-2|TRBV6-1
ASSEQNYGYT
>TRBJ1-1|TRBV19
ASRQSPGGEAF
>TRBJ1-2|TRBV30
AWLPGGRGYGYT
>TRBJ1-5|TRBV19
ASSIGGDRSNQPQH
>TRBJ1-1|TRBV4-2
ASSRTKDTEAF
>TRBJ1-2|TRBV6-1
ASTRGGGEGYT
>TRBJ2-2|TRBV29-1
SALQGGGGELF
>TRBJ2-1|TRBV4-3
ASSQDIRSSYNEQF